The 2 T cell receptor beta chains below all came from one sample that was sequenced in a study of tumor and adjacent non-tumor tissue in lung cancer listed by TCRdb under 2018. RNA was isolated from bulk, unsorted tissue, and RNA quality was assessed with a NanoDrop ND-1000 and an Agilent 2100. The library came from multiplex PCR. Sequencer: Illumina HiSeq 2500. TCRbeta libraries were constructed through three rounds of nested PCR with primers (Table S4) according to protocols adapted from ARM-PCR. TCRdb applied fastp at Q25 and MiXCR to the public reads, then kept only in-frame beta chains. Merged by CDR3 protein, the rows form single entries marked with the most common genes and DNA. Within this sample are 70,000 or so distinct CDR3 sequences, with 60% of them counted one time only. Clones ranked in the top ten supply around 20% of the sample. Sequenced sample: lung tumor tissue. All receptors derive from a man between 50 and 59 years old with non-small cell lung cancer.

By sample share, this clonotype is medium-sized. The chain is built from TRBV4-1 and TRBJ2-2; weak D call: TRBD1 (6 bases). CDR1 and CDR2 from the germline V gene are MGHRA and YSYEKL. The V end lost 8 bases, the J end lost 5 bases, and 15 bases lay between the germline ends. The CDR3 contains 14 residues. The CDR3 bases are TGCGCCAGCGGACAGCCAATAATTACCGGGGAGCTGTTTTTT. Amino acid sequence: CASGQPIITGELFF.

This clonotype has just a few counts. This sequence joins TRBV20-1 and TRBJ1-5; maybe TRBD1 (6 bases). The length of the CDR3 is 15 residues. The V gene's germline CDR1 is DFQATT and CDR2 SNEGSKA (reference sequence). V was trimmed by 0 bases and J by 2 bases, leaving 11 bases between them. The CDR3 DNA reads as TGCAGTGCTAGAGACACAAGACAGGGCAATCAGCCCCAGCATTTT. Its translation: CSARDTRQGNQPQHF.